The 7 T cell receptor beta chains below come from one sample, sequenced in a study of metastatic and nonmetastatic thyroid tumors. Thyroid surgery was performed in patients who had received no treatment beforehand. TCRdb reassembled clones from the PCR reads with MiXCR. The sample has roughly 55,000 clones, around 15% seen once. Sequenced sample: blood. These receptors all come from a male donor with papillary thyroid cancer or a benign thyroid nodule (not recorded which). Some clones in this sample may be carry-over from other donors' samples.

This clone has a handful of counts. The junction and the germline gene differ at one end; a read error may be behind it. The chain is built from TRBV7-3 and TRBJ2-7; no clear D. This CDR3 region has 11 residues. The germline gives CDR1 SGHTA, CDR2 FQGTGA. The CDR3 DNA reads TGTGCCAGCAGTTTAAAGTACGAGCAGTACTTC. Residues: CASSLKYEQYF.

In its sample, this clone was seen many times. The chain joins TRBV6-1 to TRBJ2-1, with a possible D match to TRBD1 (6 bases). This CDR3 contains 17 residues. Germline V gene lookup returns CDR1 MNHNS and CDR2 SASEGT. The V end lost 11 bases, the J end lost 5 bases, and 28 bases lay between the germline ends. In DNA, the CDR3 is TGTGCCCCCCGGGACACCCCTCCTCCGGGCTACCACAATGAGCAGTTCTTC. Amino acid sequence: CAPRDTPPPGYHNEQFF.

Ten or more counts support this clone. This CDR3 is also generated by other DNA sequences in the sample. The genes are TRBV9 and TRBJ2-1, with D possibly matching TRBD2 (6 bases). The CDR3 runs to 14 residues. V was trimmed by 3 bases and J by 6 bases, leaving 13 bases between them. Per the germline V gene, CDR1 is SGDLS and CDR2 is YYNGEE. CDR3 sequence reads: CASSAEGLINEQFF. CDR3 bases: TGTGCCAGCAGCGCGGAGGGACTGATCAATGAGCAGTTCTTC.

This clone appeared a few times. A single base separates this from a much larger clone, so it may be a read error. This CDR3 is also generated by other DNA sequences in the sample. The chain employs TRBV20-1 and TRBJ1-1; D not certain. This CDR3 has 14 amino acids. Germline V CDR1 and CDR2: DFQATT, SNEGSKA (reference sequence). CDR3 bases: TGCAGTGTATTCGAGGGATCGGTGACCACTGAAGCTTTCTTC. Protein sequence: CSVFEGSVTTEAFF.

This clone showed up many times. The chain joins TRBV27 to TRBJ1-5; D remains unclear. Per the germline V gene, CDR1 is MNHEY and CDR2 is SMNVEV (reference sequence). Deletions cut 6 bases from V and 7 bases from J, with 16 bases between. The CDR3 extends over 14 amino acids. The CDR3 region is CASSPAEGIQPQHF. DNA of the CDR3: TGTGCCAGCAGCCCCGCGGAGGGTATACAGCCCCAGCATTTT.

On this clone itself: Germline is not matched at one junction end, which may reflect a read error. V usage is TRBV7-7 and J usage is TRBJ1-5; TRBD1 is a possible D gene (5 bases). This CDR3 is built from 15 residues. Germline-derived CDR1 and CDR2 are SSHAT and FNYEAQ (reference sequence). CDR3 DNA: TGTGCTAGCAGCGTACTTAGGGTGCCGGGGCAACCCCAGCATTTT. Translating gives CASSVLRVPGQPQHF. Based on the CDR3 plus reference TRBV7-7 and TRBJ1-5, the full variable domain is GAGVSQSPRYKVTKRGQDVTLRCDPISSHATLYWYQQALGQGPEFLTYFNYEAQPDKSGLPSDRFSAERPEGSISTLTIQRTEQRDSAMYRCASSVLRVPGQPQHFGDGTRLSIL.

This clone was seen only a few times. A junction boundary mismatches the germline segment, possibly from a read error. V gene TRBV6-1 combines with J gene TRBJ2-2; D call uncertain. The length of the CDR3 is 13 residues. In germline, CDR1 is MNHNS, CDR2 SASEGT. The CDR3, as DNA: TGTGCCAGCAGGCCTTTAGTCCCCGGCGAGCTGTTTTTT. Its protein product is CASRPLVPGELFF.